The present TCR beta chain was sequenced within a study of cytomegalovirus exposure and HLA in healthy donors. Study-level points and caveats: It was taken for granted in presence/absence analyses that sequencing depth across donors was roughly uniform.

The PCR ran on 60 Vbeta and 13 Jbeta primers. The assay was immunoSEQ multiplex PCR, and TCRdb's table has in-frame clones only and misses some. The profile shows 100,000 to 120,000 clones, around 79% of them singletons. Comments on this clone: Its antigen remains unknown.

The source of this sequence is a woman aged 25 to 45 in good health and CMV-seronegative. Sequencing was done on a sample of PBMCs.

The CDR3 protein is CASSSSRTTSSTDTQYF. As DNA, the CDR3 is TGTGCCAGCAGCTCGAGTAGGACTACCTCTAGCACAGATACGCAGTATTTT. The chain uses TRBV7-9 and TRBJ2-3; perhaps TRBD2 as D (6 bases). Deletions cut 4 bases from V and 0 bases from J, with 17 bases between. This CDR3 region has 17 residues. Germline V CDR1 and CDR2: SEHNR, FQNEAQ (reference sequence).